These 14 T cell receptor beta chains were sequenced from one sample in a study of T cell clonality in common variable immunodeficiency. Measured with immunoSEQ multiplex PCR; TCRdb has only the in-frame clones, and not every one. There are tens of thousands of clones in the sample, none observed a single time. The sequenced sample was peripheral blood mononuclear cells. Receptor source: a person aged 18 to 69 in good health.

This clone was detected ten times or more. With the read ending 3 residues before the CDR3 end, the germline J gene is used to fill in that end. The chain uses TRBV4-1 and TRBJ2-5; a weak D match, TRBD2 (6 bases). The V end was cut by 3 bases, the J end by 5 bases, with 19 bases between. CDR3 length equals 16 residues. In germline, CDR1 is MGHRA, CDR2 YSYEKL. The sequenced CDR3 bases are TGCGCCAGCAGCCATGACGGGACTTCGCACGGGGAGACC. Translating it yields CASSHDGTSHGET. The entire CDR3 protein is CASSHDGTSHGETQYF.

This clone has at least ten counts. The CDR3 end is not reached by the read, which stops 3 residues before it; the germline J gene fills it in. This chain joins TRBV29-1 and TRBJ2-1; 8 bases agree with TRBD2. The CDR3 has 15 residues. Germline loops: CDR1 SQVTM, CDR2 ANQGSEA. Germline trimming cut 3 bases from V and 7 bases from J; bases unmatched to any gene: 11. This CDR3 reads CSVEDRTSSWNEQFF. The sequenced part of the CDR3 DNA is TGCAGCGTTGAGGACCGGACTAGCTCGTGGAATGAG.

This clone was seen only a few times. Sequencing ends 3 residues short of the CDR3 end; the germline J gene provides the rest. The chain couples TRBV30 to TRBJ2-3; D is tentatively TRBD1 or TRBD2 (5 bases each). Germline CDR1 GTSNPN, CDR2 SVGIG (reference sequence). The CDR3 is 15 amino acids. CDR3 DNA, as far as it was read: TGTGCCTTCGCGAGGGGAACGACCTCCCAAGAGACG. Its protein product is CAFARGTTSQET. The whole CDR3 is CAFARGTTSQETQYF.

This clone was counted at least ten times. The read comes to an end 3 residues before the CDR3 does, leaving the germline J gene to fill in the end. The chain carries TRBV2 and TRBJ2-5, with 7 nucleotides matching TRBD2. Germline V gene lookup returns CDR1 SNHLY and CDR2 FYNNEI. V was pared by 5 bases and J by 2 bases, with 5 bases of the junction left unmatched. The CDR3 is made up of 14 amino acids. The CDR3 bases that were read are TGTGCCAGCAGTTTCCCGGGACTACAAGAGACC. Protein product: CASSFPGLQET. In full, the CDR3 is CASSFPGLQETQYF.

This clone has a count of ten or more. This chain's CDR3 is CASSSKPGTSGSSANTGELFF. CDR3 DNA (partial): TGCGCCAGCAGCTCGAAACCCGGGACTAGCGGATCCTCCGCGAACACCGGGGAG. This sequence joins TRBV5-1 and TRBJ2-2; 11 nucleotides align to TRBD2. The CDR3 goes on 3 residues after the read ends, and that part is filled in from the germline J gene. The CDR3 is 21 residues long. Unmatched junction bases numbered 16, after V lost 3 bases and J lost 0 bases. Germline V gene lookup returns CDR1 SGHRS and CDR2 YFSETQ.

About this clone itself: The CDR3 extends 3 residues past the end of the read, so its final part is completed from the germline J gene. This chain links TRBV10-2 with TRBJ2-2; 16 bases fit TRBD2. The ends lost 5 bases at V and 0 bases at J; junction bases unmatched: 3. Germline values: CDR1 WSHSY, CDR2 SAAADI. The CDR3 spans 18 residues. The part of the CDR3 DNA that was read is TGCGCCAGCAGTATGGGACTAGCGGGAGGGCCGAACACCGGGGAG. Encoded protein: CASSMGLAGGPNTGE. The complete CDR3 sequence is CASSMGLAGGPNTGELFF.

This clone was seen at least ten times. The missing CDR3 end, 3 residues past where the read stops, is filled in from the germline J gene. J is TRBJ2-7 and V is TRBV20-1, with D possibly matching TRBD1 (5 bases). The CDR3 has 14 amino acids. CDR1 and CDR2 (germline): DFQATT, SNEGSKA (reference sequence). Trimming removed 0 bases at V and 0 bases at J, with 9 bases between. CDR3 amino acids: CSARDQGISYEQYF. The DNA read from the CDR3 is TGCAGTGCTAGAGATCAGGGAATCTCCTACGAG.

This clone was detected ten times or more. Partial CDR3 DNA: TGCGCCAGCAGTCGTCCGGGACTCCAAGAGACC. It codes for CASSRPGLQET. The entire CDR3 is CASSRPGLQETQYF. This rearrangement joins TRBV4-1 to TRBJ2-5; tentative D call: TRBD2 (6 bases). Read data end 3 residues before the CDR3 end; the end is taken from the germline J gene. The CDR3 runs 14 residues. Trimming shortened V by 6 bases and J by 1 base, and 12 bases separated the two germline ends. CDR1 is MGHRA and CDR2 is YSYEKL in the germline V gene.

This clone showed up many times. CDR3 DNA (partial): TGCAGTGCTAGCCCTAGCGGGCGTAACTACGAG. It encodes CSASPSGRNYE. The full CDR3 sequence reads CSASPSGRNYEQYF. This chain connects TRBV20-1 to TRBJ2-7, with 8 bases aligning to TRBD2. The read halts 3 residues ahead of the CDR3 end, with the missing end drawn from the germline J gene. The CDR3 extends over 14 amino acids. Per the germline V gene, CDR1 is DFQATT and CDR2 is SNEGSKA (reference sequence). V was clipped by 3 bases and J by 3 bases; unmatched bases: 7.

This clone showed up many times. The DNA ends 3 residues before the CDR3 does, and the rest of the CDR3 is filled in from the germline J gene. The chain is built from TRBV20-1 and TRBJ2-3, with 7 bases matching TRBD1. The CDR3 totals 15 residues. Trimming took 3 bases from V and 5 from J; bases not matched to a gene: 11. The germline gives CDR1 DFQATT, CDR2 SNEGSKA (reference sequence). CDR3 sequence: CSASGSGTVLDTQYF. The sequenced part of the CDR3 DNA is TGCAGTGCTAGCGGGTCCGGGACAGTCTTAGATACG.

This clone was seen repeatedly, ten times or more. The sequenced part of the CDR3 DNA is TGTGCCAGCAGTTTACCGGACAGGGGCAGCAATCAGCCC. Protein sequence: CASSLPDRGSNQP. The entire CDR3 reads CASSLPDRGSNQPQHF. V gene TRBV28 combines with J gene TRBJ1-5; TRBD1 agrees at 9 bases. With the read ending 3 residues before the CDR3 end, the germline J gene is used to fill in that end. Germline values: CDR1 MDHEN, CDR2 SYDVKM. V lost 2 bases and J lost 1; bases outside the gene matches: 3. This CDR3 contains 16 residues.

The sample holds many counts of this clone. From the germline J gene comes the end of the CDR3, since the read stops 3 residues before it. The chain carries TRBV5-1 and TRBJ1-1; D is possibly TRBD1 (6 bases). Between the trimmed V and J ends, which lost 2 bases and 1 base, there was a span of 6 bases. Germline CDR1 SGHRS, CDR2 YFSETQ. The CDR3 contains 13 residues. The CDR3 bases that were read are TGCGCCAGCAGCTTACAGGGGAACACTGAA. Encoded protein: CASSLQGNTE. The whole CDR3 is CASSLQGNTEAFF.

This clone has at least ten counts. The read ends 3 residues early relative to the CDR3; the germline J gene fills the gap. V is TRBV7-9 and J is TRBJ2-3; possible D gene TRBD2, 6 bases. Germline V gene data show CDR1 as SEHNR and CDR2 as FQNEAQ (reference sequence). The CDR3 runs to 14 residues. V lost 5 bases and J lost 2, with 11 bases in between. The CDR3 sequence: CASSRGENTDTQYF. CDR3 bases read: TGTGCCAGCAGCCGCGGGGAGAACACAGATACG.

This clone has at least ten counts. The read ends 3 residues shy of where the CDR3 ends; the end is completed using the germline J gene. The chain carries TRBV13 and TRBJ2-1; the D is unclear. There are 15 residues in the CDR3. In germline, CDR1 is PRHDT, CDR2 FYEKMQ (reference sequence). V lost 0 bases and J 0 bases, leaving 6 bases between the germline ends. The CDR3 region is CASSLGSSSYNEQFF. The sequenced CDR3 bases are TGTGCCAGCAGCTTAGGGAGTAGCTCCTACAATGAG.